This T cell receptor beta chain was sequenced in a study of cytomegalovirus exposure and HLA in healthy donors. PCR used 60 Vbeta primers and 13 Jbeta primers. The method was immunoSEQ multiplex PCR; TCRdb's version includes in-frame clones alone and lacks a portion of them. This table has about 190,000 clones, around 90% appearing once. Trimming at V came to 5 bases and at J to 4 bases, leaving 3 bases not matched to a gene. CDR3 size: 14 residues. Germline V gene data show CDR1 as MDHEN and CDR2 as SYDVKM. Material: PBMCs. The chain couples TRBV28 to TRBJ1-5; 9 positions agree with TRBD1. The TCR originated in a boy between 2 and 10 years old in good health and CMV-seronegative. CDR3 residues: CASSVTGGNQPQHF. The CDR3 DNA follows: TGTGCCAGCAGTGTGACAGGGGGGAATCAGCCCCAGCATTTT.